This paragraph covers one TCR beta chain sequence. This clonotype was counted ten times or more. Its antigen is still unknown. No base-level quality is on record; no much larger clone is a single base apart. The record originates from a study of early T cells in non-severe SARS-CoV-2 infection (dated by TCRdb to the early 2020s). Regarding the study in general: Bulk RNA from unsorted whole blood was used for TCR sequencing, so alpha and beta chains could not be paired.

Preparation of the library involved 5' RACE. Reads for this sample came from a NextSeq 500. Unique molecular identifiers were attached to individual cDNA molecules in the TCR library protocol so that sequencing error and PCR bias could be corrected. Both TCR alpha and beta chains were sequenced, and tight co-correlation was observed between alpha and beta sequence abundances in each sample. Per the original workflow: Decombinator V4 was used to annotate the V gene, J gene and CDR3 of the TCR sequences. TCRs were defined as expanded if a significant change between any two time points was detected under a Poisson model with p below 0.0001. TCR abundances were normalised to the total number of TCRs sequenced per sample and expressed as counts per million. TRAV1-2 paired with TRAJ12, TRAJ20 or TRAJ33 defined MAIT TCRs, while TRAV10 paired with TRAJ18 defined iNKT TCRs. VDJdb, accessed 1 November 2021, was searched for CMV, EBV and SARS-CoV-2 annotated TCRs, excluding TCRs annotated for multiple antigens. TCRdb trimmed the raw reads at Q25, called clones with MiXCR and kept productive beta chains. Rows are combined by CDR3 protein, so each entry shows the most common genes and DNA. These V and J calls are TCRdb output, not the study's own analysis. This sample has 64,000 or so distinct CDR3 sequences in its table, and roughly an eighth of those were observed once. The ten largest clones capture about 1.3% of the sample.

The CDR3 covers 15 residues, taking in both the cysteine and the phenylalanine. Only the CDR3 part of the read is kept: 45 bases, read in frame from the first base. V sheds 2 bases and J sheds 0 bases, leaving 7 bases between their ends. The germline V gene (reference sequence) provides CDR1 SEHNR and CDR2 FQNEAQ. A case-control design nested within a healthcare worker cohort in London, UK, was used, with weekly nasopharyngeal swab PCR tests and blood sampling performed. Between 23 and 31 March 2020, the week of the UK lockdown, healthcare workers were enrolled and then followed up weekly for as long as 16 weeks. Overall study outcomes, separate from this receptor: Matching against VDJdb was skewed toward anti-spike CD8 responses, likely underestimated virus-specific expansions, and missed private and CD4 specificities.

The origin of this receptor is an adult who was a healthcare worker with PCR-confirmed SARS-CoV-2 infection or an uninfected control (not recorded which). Sequencing was performed on whole blood, taken at baseline. The rearrangement combines TRBV7-9 with TRBJ1-4, with the D gene not clear enough to name. The DNA reads as follows: TGTGCCAGCAGCTTAACGGGCACAACTAATGAAAAACTGTTTTTT. Translation gives CASSLTGTTNEKLFF.